The 17 T cell receptor beta chains given below trace back to one sample, sequenced in a study of cytomegalovirus exposure and HLA in healthy donors. The primer mix had 60 Vbeta and 13 Jbeta primers. Here immunoSEQ multiplex PCR was the method, and the copy in TCRdb shows in-frame clones only, minus some. In the table there are approximately 150,000 clones, around 81% of which are singletons. The source material was PBMCs. The receptors come from a man aged 35 to 55 in good health and CMV-seronegative.

The rearrangement links TRBV7-2 to TRBJ2-5; 7 nucleotides agree with TRBD1. Germline loops: CDR1 SGHTA, CDR2 FQGNSA. The CDR3 spans 17 residues. The J segment lost 5 bases and the V segment lost 5 bases, leaving 17 bases of the junction unmatched. The chain's CDR3 is CASSRASTGVTVETQYF. The CDR3 nucleotides read TGTGCCAGCAGCCGAGCGTCAACAGGGGTAACGGTGGAGACCCAGTACTTC.

This clone was seen only once. The chain joins TRBV27 to TRBJ2-2; TRBD2 agrees at 9 bases. The CDR3 is 17 residues long. Germline V CDR1 and CDR2: MNHEY, SMNVEV (reference sequence). The ends lost 4 bases at V and 5 bases at J; junction bases unmatched: 11. CDR3: CASSSPLWREGTGELFF. The CDR3 DNA reads as TGTGCCAGCAGTTCACCTTTATGGCGGGAGGGGACCGGGGAGCTGTTTTTT.

The rearrangement links TRBV5-1 to TRBJ2-5, with TRBD2 identical over 10 bases. The CDR3 extends over 18 amino acids. Germline values: CDR1 SGHRS, CDR2 YFSETQ. Trimming removed 3 bases from V and 1 base from J; junction bases left unmatched: 12. The CDR3 nucleotides are TGCGCCAGCAGCTCCCCCCCGGGACTAGCGCCCCTCCAAGAGACCCAGTACTTC. It yields the protein CASSSPPGLAPLQETQYF.

V gene TRBV7-9 combines with J gene TRBJ2-3; D not certain. The V end was cut by 4 bases, the J end by 4 bases, with 12 bases between. The CDR3 sequence is 14 residues long. Germline V gene lookup returns CDR1 SEHNR and CDR2 FQNEAQ (reference sequence). This CDR3 is CASSSHAAPDTQYF. DNA for the CDR3: TGTGCCAGCAGCTCCCATGCGGCCCCAGATACGCAGTATTTT.

The V call is TRBV29-1, the J call TRBJ1-4; unclear D gene. Trimming cost V 7 bases and J 7 bases, with 10 bases left between them. Germline values: CDR1 SQVTM, CDR2 ANQGSEA. The CDR3 has 11 amino acids. This CDR3 reads CSETIGEKLFF. The CDR3 DNA follows: TGCAGCGAGACAATCGGTGAAAAACTGTTTTTT. The entire variable domain, with the rest obtained from reference TRBV29-1 and TRBJ1-4, is as follows: SAVISQKPSRDICQRGTSLTIQCQVDSQVTMMFWYRQQPGQSLTLIATANQGSEATYESGFVIDKFPISRPNLTFSTLTVSNMSPEDSSIYLCSETIGEKLFFGSGTQLSVL.

The rearrangement joins TRBV18 to TRBJ2-7; 9 positions match TRBD2. Per the germline V gene, CDR1 is KGHSH and CDR2 is LQKENI. CDR3 length equals 14 residues. V lost 3 bases, J lost 3 bases, and 3 bases stayed unmatched. The CDR3 DNA reads TGTGCCAGCTCACCCGGGACTAGCATCTACGAGCAGTACGTC. It yields the protein CASSPGTSIYEQYV.

The chain uses TRBV6-1 and TRBJ2-5; the D is unclear. Trimming took off 8 bases at V and 2 bases at J, with 15 bases between the two ends. CDR3 length equals 14 residues. Germline CDR1 reads MNHNS; CDR2 reads SASEGT. The CDR3 spells CASERALDQETQYF. The CDR3, as DNA: TGTGCCAGCGAGAGAGCCCTTGATCAAGAGACCCAGTACTTC.

This clone appeared a few times. The rearrangement links TRBV9 to TRBJ2-7; possible D gene TRBD2, 6 bases. Looked up from germline, CDR1 is SGDLS and CDR2 is YYNGEE. This CDR3 region has 14 residues. Trimming cost V 4 bases and J 0 bases, with 11 bases left between them. CDR3 loop: CASSSDYLSYEQYF. DNA of the CDR3: TGTGCCAGCAGCTCGGACTATCTCTCCTACGAGCAGTACTTC.

This clone was seen more than once but under ten times. The chain is built from TRBV28 and TRBJ1-3; D uncertain. The germline V gene encodes CDR1 MDHEN and CDR2 SYDVKM. This CDR3 spans 12 amino acids. Trimming left V 5 bases short and J 5 bases short, with 7 bases between. CDR3 protein: CASSPLRNTIYF. The DNA for the CDR3 is TGTGCCAGCAGTCCCCTCCGAAACACCATATATTTT.

The table lists this clone with a count of one. The chain couples TRBV5-6 to TRBJ2-1; 7 positions agree with TRBD1. Trimming took 4 bases from V and 4 from J; bases not matched to a gene: 5. Germline V gives CDR1 SGHDT, CDR2 YYEEEE. The CDR3 sequence is 14 residues long. CDR3 amino acids: CASSEDRIYNEQFF. The CDR3, as DNA: TGTGCCAGCAGCGAGGACAGGATTTACAATGAGCAGTTCTTC.

The V gene is TRBV6-5, the J gene TRBJ2-1; TRBD1 aligns across 11 bases. J gave up 7 bases and V 6 bases, and 8 bases lay outside the gene matches. The CDR3 sequence is 15 residues long. In germline, CDR1 is MNHEY, CDR2 SVGAGI. The CDR3 DNA reads TGTGCCAGCAGCGCCGGACAGGGGGCTTTGAATGAGCAGTTCTTC. Its protein product is CASSAGQGALNEQFF.

This clone was observed a few times. The chain couples TRBV28 to TRBJ1-1; the D gene is possibly TRBD1 (6 bases). From germline, CDR1 is MDHEN and CDR2 SYDVKM. CDR3 size: 13 residues. Trimming removed 5 bases from V and 7 bases from J, with 14 bases in between. The CDR3 DNA follows: TGTGCCAGCAGTCCTACAGGGAGTAATGAAGCTTTCTTT. Its translation is CASSPTGSNEAFF. The full variable domain, rest sourced from reference TRBV28 and TRBJ1-1, is DVKVTQSSRYLVKRTGEKVFLECVQDMDHENMFWYRQDPGLGLRLIYFSYDVKMKEKGDIPEGYSVSREKKERFSLILESASTNQTSMYLCASSPTGSNEAFFGQGTRLTVV.

The V gene is TRBV27, the J gene TRBJ2-1; 11 positions agree with TRBD2. The CDR3 consists of 17 residues. The J segment lost 9 bases and the V segment lost 0 bases, leaving 10 bases of the junction unmatched. Per the germline V gene, CDR1 is MNHEY and CDR2 is SMNVEV (reference sequence). Here the CDR3 reads CASSLSGLAGGLGEQFF. The CDR3 nucleotides are TGTGCCAGCAGTTTATCAGGGCTAGCGGGAGGTCTGGGTGAGCAGTTCTTC.

The V call is TRBV9, the J call TRBJ1-1; D might be TRBD1 (6 bases). The CDR3 has 16 residues. The V gene lost 3 bases and the J gene lost 3 bases, with 18 bases spanning the gap. Germline assignment: CDR1 SGDLS and CDR2 YYNGEE. CDR3 sequence reads: CASSAGWTAGDTEAFF. In DNA form, the CDR3 reads TGTGCCAGCAGCGCGGGATGGACGGCAGGGGACACTGAAGCTTTCTTT.

J is TRBJ2-3 and V is TRBV7-2, with a weak D call TRBD2 (6 bases). V shed 3 bases and J shed 2 bases, with 12 bases lying between them. The CDR3 length is 15 residues. CDR1 is SGHTA, CDR2 FQGNSA, per germline. CDR3 loop: CASSFIAAVTDTQYF. The DNA of the CDR3 is TGTGCCAGCAGCTTCATAGCGGCAGTCACAGATACGCAGTATTTT.

The V gene is TRBV7-2, the J gene TRBJ1-2, with a weak D call TRBD1 (6 bases). Between the trimmed V and J ends, which lost 4 bases and 4 bases, there was a span of 22 bases. The CDR3 length is 17 residues. Germline V gene data show CDR1 as SGHTA and CDR2 as FQGNSA. DNA of the CDR3: TGTGCCAGCAGCTCCCCCCAAGGGGGACGATCGGGCTATGGCTACACCTTC. Translating gives CASSSPQGGRSGYGYTF.

This chain connects TRBV4-1 to TRBJ2-4, with 7 bases identical to TRBD1. This CDR3 has 17 amino acids. V dropped 3 bases and J dropped 0; count of bases not matched to a gene: 8. Germline-derived CDR1 and CDR2 are MGHRA and YSYEKL. CDR3 coding DNA: TGCGCCAGCAGCCACCCGACAGGGCGAGGAGCCAAAAACATTCAGTACTTC. Its protein product is CASSHPTGRGAKNIQYF.